Below, one TCR beta chain is given with its context. In the authors' workflow: Amplified reference gene primers provided the basis for estimating nucleated cell counts. Repertoires were generated with immunoSEQ multiplex PCR, while TCRdb's copy carries only in-frame clones and drops some. That table furnishes V, J and clone size, whereas the DNA furnished D and trimming. The table lists 90,000 to 150,000 clones, roughly 81% of them singletons. CDR3 length: 12 residues. CDR1 and CDR2 from the germline V gene are ENHRY and SYGVKD. V lost 2 bases and J 7 bases, leaving 8 bases between the germline ends. The data derive from a study of blood T cell repertoires in COVID-19. Study overall: T cells, B-cell-depleted T cells, or PBMCs provided the cDNA or gDNA that served as material.

The receptor comes from a human donor in a cohort sampled during active COVID-19. The sequenced sample was peripheral blood. J is TRBJ1-1 and V is TRBV10-3; D is ambiguous. CDR3 sequence reads: CAISEMEVEAFF. The DNA for the CDR3 is TGTGCCATCAGTGAGATGGAGGTTGAAGCTTTCTTT.